This T cell receptor beta chain was sequenced for a study of cytomegalovirus exposure and HLA in healthy donors. Assay used: immunoSEQ multiplex PCR; TCRdb lists only in-frame clones, some missing. The table lists about 98,000 clones, around 85% of them singletons. The study, taken as a whole, reports: As was reported, the classifier diagnosed cytomegalovirus status with high specificity and sensitivity.

Trimming shortened V by 0 bases and J by 4 bases, and 15 bases separated the two germline ends. The germline V gene has CDR1 SGHTA and CDR2 FQGNSA. CDR3 length: 17 residues. Comment on this clone: Its matching antigen is unknown.

The sequence was obtained from a young woman in good health and CMV-seronegative. This chain links TRBV7-2 with TRBJ1-4, with D possibly TRBD1 on 5 matching bases. Sequencing input: PBMCs. Here the CDR3 reads CASSLAIIRDGNEKLFF. The CDR3 bases are TGTGCCAGCAGCTTAGCGATCATCAGGGATGGTAATGAAAAACTGTTTTTT.